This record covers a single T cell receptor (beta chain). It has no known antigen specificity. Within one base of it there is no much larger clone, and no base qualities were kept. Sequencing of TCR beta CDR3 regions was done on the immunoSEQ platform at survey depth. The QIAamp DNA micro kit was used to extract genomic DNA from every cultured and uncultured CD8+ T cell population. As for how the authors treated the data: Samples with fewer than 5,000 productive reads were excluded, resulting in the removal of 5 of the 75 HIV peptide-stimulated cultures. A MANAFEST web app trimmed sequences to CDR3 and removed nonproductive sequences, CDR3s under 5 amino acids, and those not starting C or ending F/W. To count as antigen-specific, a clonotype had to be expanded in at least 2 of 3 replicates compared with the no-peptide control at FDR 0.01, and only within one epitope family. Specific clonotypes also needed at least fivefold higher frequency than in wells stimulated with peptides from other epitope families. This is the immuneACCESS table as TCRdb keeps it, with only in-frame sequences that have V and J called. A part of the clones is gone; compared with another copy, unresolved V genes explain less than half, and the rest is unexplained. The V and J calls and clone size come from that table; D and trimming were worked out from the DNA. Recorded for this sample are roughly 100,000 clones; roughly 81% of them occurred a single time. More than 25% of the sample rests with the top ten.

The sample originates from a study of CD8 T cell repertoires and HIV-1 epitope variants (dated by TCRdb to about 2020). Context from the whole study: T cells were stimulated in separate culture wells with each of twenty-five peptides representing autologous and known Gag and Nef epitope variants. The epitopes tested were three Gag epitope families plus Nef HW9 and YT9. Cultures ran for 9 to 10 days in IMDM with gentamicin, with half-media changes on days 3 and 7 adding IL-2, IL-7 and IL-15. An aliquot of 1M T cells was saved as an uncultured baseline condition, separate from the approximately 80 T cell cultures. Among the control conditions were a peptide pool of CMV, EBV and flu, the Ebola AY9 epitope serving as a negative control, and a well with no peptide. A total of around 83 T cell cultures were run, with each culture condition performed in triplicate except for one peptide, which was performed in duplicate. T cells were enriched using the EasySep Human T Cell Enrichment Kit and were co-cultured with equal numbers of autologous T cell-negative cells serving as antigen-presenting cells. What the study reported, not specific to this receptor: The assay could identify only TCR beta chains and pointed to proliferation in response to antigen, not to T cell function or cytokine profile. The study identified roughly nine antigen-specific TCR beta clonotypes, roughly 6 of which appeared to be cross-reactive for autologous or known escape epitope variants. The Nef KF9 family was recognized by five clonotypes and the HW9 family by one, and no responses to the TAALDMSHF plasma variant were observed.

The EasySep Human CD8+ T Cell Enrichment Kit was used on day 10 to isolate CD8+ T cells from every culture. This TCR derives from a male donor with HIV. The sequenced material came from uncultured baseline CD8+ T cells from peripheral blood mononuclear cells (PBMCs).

At the DNA level, the sequence is TGTGCCAGCAGTTACACCAGGGCGATGAATCAGCCCCAGCATTTT. Translated, it gives CASSYTRAMNQPQHF. The sequence joins TRBV6-6 to TRBJ1-5, with a weak D call of TRBD1 (5 bases match). Including cysteine and phenylalanine, the CDR3 has 15 amino acids. Here the CDR3 DNA is all that survives: 45 bases in frame from base 1. V and J are truncated by 2 bases and 4 bases respectively, leaving an intervening sequence of 12 bases. CDR1 MNHNY and CDR2 SVGAGI were looked up in the germline V gene (reference sequence).